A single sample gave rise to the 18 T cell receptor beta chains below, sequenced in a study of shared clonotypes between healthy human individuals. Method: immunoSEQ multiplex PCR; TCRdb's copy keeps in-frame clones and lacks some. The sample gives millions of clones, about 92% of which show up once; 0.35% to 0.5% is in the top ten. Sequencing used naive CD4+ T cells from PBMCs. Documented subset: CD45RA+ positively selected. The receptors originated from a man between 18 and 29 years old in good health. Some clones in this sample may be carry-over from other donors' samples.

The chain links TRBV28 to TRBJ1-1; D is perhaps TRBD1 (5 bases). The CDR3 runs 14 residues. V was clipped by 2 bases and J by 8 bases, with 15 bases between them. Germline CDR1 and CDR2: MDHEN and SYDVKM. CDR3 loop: CASSLQGHGVEAFF. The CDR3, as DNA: TGTGCCAGCAGTTTACAAGGACACGGGGTGGAAGCTTTCTTT.

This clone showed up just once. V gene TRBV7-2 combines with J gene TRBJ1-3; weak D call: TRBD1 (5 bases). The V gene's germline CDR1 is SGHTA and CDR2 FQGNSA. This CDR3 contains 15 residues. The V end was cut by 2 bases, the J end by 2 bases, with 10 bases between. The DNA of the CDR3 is TGTGCCAGCAGCTTAATCGCAGGGACTGGAAACACCATATATTTT. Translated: CASSLIAGTGNTIYF.

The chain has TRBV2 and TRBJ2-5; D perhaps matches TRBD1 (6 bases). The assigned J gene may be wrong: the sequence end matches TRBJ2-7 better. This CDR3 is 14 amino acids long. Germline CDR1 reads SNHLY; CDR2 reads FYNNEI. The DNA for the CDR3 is TGTGCCAGCAGCGAGACAGGTCTCTCCTACGAGCAGTACTTC. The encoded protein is CASSETGLSYEQYF.

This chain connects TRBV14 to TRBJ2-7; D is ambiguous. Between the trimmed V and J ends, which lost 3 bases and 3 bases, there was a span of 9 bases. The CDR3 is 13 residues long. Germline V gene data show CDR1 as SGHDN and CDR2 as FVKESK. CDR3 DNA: TGTGCCAGCAGCCAGTTGGAATTCTACGAGCAGTACTTC. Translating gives CASSQLEFYEQYF.

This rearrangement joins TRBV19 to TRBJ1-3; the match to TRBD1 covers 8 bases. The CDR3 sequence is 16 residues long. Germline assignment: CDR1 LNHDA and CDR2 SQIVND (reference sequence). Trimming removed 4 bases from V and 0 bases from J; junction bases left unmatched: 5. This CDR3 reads CASSTWTGTSGNTIYF. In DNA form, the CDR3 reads TGTGCCAGTAGTACTTGGACAGGGACCTCTGGAAACACCATATATTTT.

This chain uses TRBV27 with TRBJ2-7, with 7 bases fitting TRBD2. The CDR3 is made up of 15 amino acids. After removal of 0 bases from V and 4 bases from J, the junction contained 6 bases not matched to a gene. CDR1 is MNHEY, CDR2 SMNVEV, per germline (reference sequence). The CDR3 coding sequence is TGTGCCAGCAGTTTATCAACGGGAGGAGGATACGAGCAGTACTTC. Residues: CASSLSTGGGYEQYF.

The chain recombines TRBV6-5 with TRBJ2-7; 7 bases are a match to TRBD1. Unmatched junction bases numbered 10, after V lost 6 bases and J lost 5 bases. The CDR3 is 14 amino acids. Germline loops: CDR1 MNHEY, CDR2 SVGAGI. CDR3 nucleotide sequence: TGTGCCAGCAGCAGGGACAGAAAGATCCACGAGCAGTACTTC. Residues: CASSRDRKIHEQYF.

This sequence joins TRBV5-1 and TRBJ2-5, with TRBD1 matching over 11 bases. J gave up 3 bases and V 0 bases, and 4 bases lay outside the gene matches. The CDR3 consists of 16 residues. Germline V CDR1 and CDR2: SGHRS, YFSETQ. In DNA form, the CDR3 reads TGCGCCAGCAGCTTGGTGGGGACAGGGGGTGAAGAGACCCAGTACTTC. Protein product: CASSLVGTGGEETQYF. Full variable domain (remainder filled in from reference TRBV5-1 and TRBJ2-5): KAGVTQTPRYLIKTRGQQVTLSCSPISGHRSVSWYQQTPGQGLQFLFEYFSETQRNKGNFPGRFSGRQFSNSRSEMNVSTLELGDSALYLCASSLVGTGGEETQYFGPGTRLLVL.

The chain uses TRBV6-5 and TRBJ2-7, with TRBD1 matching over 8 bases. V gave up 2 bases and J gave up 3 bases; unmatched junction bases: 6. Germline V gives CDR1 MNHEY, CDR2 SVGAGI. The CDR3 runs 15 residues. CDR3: CASSYTGTGIYEQYF. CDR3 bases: TGTGCCAGCAGTTACACCGGGACAGGAATCTACGAGCAGTACTTC.

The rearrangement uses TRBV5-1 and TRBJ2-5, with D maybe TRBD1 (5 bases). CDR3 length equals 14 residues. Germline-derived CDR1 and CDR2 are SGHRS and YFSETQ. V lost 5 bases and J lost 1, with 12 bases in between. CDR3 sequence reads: CASSYDSFQETQYF. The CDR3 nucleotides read TGCGCCAGCAGTTATGACAGTTTCCAAGAGACCCAGTACTTC.

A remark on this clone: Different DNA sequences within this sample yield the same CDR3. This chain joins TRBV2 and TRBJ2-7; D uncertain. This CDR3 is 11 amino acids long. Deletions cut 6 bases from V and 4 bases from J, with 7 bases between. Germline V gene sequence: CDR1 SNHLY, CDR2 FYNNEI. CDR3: CASSPKYEQYF. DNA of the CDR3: TGTGCCAGCAGCCCAAAGTACGAGCAGTACTTC.

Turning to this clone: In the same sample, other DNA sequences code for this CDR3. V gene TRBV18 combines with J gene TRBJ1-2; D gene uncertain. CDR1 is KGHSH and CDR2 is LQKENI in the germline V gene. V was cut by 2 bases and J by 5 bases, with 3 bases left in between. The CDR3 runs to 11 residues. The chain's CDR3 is CASSPDYGYTF. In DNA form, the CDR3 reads TGTGCCAGCTCACCAGATTATGGCTACACCTTC.

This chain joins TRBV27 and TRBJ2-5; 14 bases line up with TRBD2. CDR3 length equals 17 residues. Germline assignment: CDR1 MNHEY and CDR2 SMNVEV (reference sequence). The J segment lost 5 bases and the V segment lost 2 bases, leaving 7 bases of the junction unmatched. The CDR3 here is CASSLEGLAGAEETQYF. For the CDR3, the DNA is TGTGCCAGCAGTTTAGAGGGACTAGCGGGAGCGGAGGAGACCCAGTACTTC.

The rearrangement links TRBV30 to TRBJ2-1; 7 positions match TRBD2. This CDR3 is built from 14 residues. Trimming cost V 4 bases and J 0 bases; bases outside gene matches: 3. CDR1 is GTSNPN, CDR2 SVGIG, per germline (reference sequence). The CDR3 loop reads CAWMGGSSYNEQFF. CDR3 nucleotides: TGTGCCTGGATGGGGGGGAGCTCCTACAATGAGCAGTTCTTC.

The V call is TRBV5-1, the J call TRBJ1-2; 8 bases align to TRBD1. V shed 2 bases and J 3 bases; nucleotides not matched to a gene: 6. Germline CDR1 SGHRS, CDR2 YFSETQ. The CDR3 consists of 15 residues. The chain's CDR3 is CASSFMPTGDYGYTF. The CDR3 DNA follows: TGCGCCAGCAGCTTCATGCCGACAGGGGACTATGGCTACACCTTC.

CDR3 loop: CASSEMSGREGSETQYF. The CDR3 region has the DNA TGTGCCAGCAGTGAAATGTCTGGACGGGAGGGCTCGGAGACCCAGTACTTC. This rearrangement joins TRBV2 to TRBJ2-5; 8 bases align to TRBD2. This CDR3 is 17 amino acids long. The V gene end was trimmed by 2 bases and the J gene end by 5 bases; junction bases not matched to a gene: 13. In germline, CDR1 is SNHLY, CDR2 FYNNEI.

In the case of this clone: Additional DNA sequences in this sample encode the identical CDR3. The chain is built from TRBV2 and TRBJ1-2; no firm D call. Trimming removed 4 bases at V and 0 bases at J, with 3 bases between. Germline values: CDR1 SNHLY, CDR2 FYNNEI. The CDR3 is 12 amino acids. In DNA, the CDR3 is TGTGCCAGCAGTGCAGCTAACTATGGCTACACCTTC. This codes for CASSAANYGYTF.

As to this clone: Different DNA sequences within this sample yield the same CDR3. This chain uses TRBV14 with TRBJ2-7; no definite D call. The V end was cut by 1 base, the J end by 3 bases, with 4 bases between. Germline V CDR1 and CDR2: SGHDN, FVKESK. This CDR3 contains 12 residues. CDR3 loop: CASSQGGYEQYF. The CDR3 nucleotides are TGTGCCAGCAGCCAAGGGGGCTACGAGCAGTACTTC.